Reported below is one TCR beta chain. The sample originates from a study of blood T cell repertoires in COVID-19. Study background: The United States, Italy and Spain provided the acute and convalescent COVID-19 samples. Nucleic acid was either cDNA or gDNA, and it came from T cells, B-cell-depleted T cells, or PBMCs.

Germline loops: CDR1 DFQATT, CDR2 SNEGSKA (reference sequence). CDR3 length: 13 residues. Trimming pared 3 bases from V and 6 bases from J, leaving 12 bases between. Original processing notes: By means of reference gene primer amplification, nucleated cell counts were estimated. TCRdb's table, derived via immunoSEQ multiplex PCR, lists solely in-frame clones and lacks some. That table supplies the V and J calls and clone size; D and trimming were determined from the DNA. Here the sample spans tens of thousands of clones, roughly 87% being singletons. This receptor was taken from a male donor with acute or convalescent COVID-19. The rearrangement uses TRBV20-1 and TRBJ1-5, with a possible D match to TRBD1 (5 bases). What was sequenced was peripheral blood. The DNA for the CDR3 is TGCAGTGCTAGTGGGGGAGTTGGTCAGCCCCAGCATTTT. Translating it yields CSASGGVGQPQHF.